This T cell receptor (beta chain) derives from a study of blood T cell repertoires in COVID-19. Study-wide background: Acute and convalescent COVID-19 samples came from the United States, Italy and Spain. T cells, B-cell-depleted T cells, or PBMCs provided the cDNA or gDNA that served as material.

Authors' analysis steps: By means of reference gene primer amplification, nucleated cell counts were estimated. The protocol was immunoSEQ multiplex PCR, while the TCRdb copy is restricted to in-frame clones and leaves out a portion. V, J and clone size are those of that table, while D and trimming were read from the DNA. The table includes around 99,000 clones, over 60% detected once. Looked up from germline, CDR1 is LGHDT and CDR2 is YNNKEL (reference sequence). Trimming cost V 4 bases and J 7 bases, with 14 bases left between them. The CDR3 extends over 14 amino acids. The rearrangement uses TRBV3-1 (or the pseudogene TRBV3-2) and TRBJ2-1; possibly TRBD1 for D (6 bases). This clonotype originated in a human donor in a cohort sampled during active or convalescent COVID-19. Specimen: peripheral blood. CDR3 bases: TGTGCCAGCAGCCTTGTCGGGCAGGGGAATGAGCAGTTCTTC. Amino acids: CASSLVGQGNEQFF.